A selection of T cell receptor beta chains follows, all from one sample in a study of cytomegalovirus exposure and HLA in healthy donors. Here immunoSEQ multiplex PCR was the method, and the copy in TCRdb shows in-frame clones only, minus some. The repertoire includes 80,000 to 95,000 clones, about 63% of them detected once, and roughly 6.3% sits in the top ten. Material: PBMCs. The receptor source for this set is a woman between 25 and 40 years old in good health and CMV-seronegative. The conserved cysteine and the conserved F or W are not part of the CDR3 here. Fields, in order: J gene, CDR3 length, V gene, clone size, CDR3 protein. The size of a clone is reported for some rows only, either as once, few or many, or as a class for expanded clones.

j_call: TRBJ2-5
cdr3_length: 11
v_call: TRBV5-1
clone_size: -
cdr3_aa: ASSLGAWETQY

j_call: TRBJ2-7
cdr3_length: 12
v_call: TRBV5-6
clone_size: few
cdr3_aa: ASSPYLGAYEQY

j_call: TRBJ1-3
cdr3_length: 12
v_call: TRBV6-5
clone_size: -
cdr3_aa: ASSFDRAGNTIY

j_call: TRBJ2-1
cdr3_length: 13
v_call: TRBV9
clone_size: few
cdr3_aa: ASSFPGLAPDEQF

j_call: -
cdr3_length: 12
v_call: TRBV12-5
clone_size: few
cdr3_aa: ASGLRDRVYEQY

j_call: TRBJ1-1
cdr3_length: 13
v_call: TRBV5-6
clone_size: -
cdr3_aa: ASSLVAEVNTEAF

j_call: TRBJ1-2
cdr3_length: 12
v_call: TRBV6-5
clone_size: -
cdr3_aa: ASSPRDRGHGYT

j_call: TRBJ2-5
cdr3_length: 13
v_call: TRBV5-1
clone_size: few
cdr3_aa: ASSISGGASETQY

j_call: TRBJ1-1
cdr3_length: 11
v_call: TRBV5-1
clone_size: -
cdr3_aa: ASSFTGETEAF

j_call: TRBJ2-3
cdr3_length: 13
v_call: TRBV5-1
clone_size: few
cdr3_aa: ASSLRGSGTDTQY

j_call: TRBJ1-5
cdr3_length: 14
v_call: TRBV5-1
clone_size: -
cdr3_aa: ASSSSTGGPYQPQH

j_call: TRBJ1-3
cdr3_length: 11
v_call: TRBV7-9
clone_size: -
cdr3_aa: ASSTGGGNTIY

j_call: TRBJ2-5
cdr3_length: 11
v_call: TRBV7-3
clone_size: -
cdr3_aa: ASSLSREETQY

j_call: TRBJ2-5
cdr3_length: 9
v_call: TRBV5-4
clone_size: once
cdr3_aa: ASSPGETQY

j_call: TRBJ2-3
cdr3_length: 13
v_call: TRBV2
clone_size: -
cdr3_aa: ASSDWGTGKDTQY

j_call: TRBJ2-1
cdr3_length: 11
v_call: TRBV28
clone_size: -
cdr3_aa: ASSLSRGNEQF

j_call: TRBJ2-7
cdr3_length: 11
v_call: TRBV30
clone_size: -
cdr3_aa: AWSRDTMSEQY

j_call: TRBJ2-1
cdr3_length: 13
v_call: TRBV9
clone_size: -
cdr3_aa: ASSASARGDNEQF

j_call: TRBJ2-7
cdr3_length: 13
v_call: TRBV18
clone_size: -
cdr3_aa: ASSTDRGRTYEQY

j_call: TRBJ2-7
cdr3_length: 14
v_call: TRBV13
clone_size: -
cdr3_aa: ASSPPGRRGAYEQY

j_call: TRBJ1-2
cdr3_length: 13
v_call: TRBV19
clone_size: -
cdr3_aa: ASSTSRDSIYGYT

j_call: TRBJ2-3
cdr3_length: 11
v_call: TRBV13
clone_size: -
cdr3_aa: ASSRETSDTQY

j_call: TRBJ1-1
cdr3_length: 13
v_call: TRBV6-1
clone_size: few
cdr3_aa: ASSELTGIGTEAF

j_call: TRBJ2-3
cdr3_length: 13
v_call: TRBV5-6
clone_size: -
cdr3_aa: ASSLVWSGLDTQY

j_call: TRBJ1-1
cdr3_length: 11
v_call: TRBV7-2
clone_size: few
cdr3_aa: ASSPQGEAEAF

j_call: TRBJ1-4
cdr3_length: 11
v_call: TRBV6-1
clone_size: -
cdr3_aa: ASRQGLNEKLF

j_call: TRBJ2-7
cdr3_length: 12
v_call: TRBV6-5
clone_size: -
cdr3_aa: ASSYGQGSYEQY

j_call: TRBJ2-7
cdr3_length: 13
v_call: TRBV6-6
clone_size: -
cdr3_aa: ASSYSGGRRNEQY

j_call: TRBJ1-2
cdr3_length: 13
v_call: TRBV5-1
clone_size: once
cdr3_aa: ASSLVGWGGYGYT

j_call: TRBJ1-1
cdr3_length: 12
v_call: TRBV6-5
clone_size: -
cdr3_aa: ASSRHGKNTEAF

j_call: TRBJ1-6
cdr3_length: 12
v_call: TRBV5-4
clone_size: -
cdr3_aa: ASSLGQGNSPLH

j_call: TRBJ2-7
cdr3_length: 10
v_call: TRBV7-9
clone_size: -
cdr3_aa: ASSPVSYEQY

j_call: TRBJ1-1
cdr3_length: 10
v_call: TRBV5-6
clone_size: few
cdr3_aa: ASSLARREAF

j_call: TRBJ1-1
cdr3_length: 14
v_call: TRBV7-8
clone_size: once
cdr3_aa: ASSLVTLRNTPEAF

j_call: TRBJ2-5
cdr3_length: 14
v_call: TRBV5-6
clone_size: -
cdr3_aa: ASSESSGRRWETQY

j_call: TRBJ2-1
cdr3_length: 14
v_call: TRBV4-2
clone_size: once
cdr3_aa: ASSQADRASYNEQF

j_call: TRBJ2-1
cdr3_length: 10
v_call: TRBV29-1
clone_size: -
cdr3_aa: SVETGPNEQF

j_call: TRBJ2-4
cdr3_length: 13
v_call: TRBV6-5
clone_size: -
cdr3_aa: ASRVGTLAKNIQY

j_call: TRBJ2-2
cdr3_length: 12
v_call: TRBV7-9
clone_size: few
cdr3_aa: ASSLGVPTGELF

j_call: TRBJ2-7
cdr3_length: 11
v_call: TRBV7-6
clone_size: few
cdr3_aa: ASSARTRSEQY

j_call: TRBJ2-1
cdr3_length: 18
v_call: TRBV9
clone_size: once
cdr3_aa: ASSGTPGLAGRSSYNEQF

j_call: TRBJ2-2
cdr3_length: 11
v_call: TRBV2
clone_size: -
cdr3_aa: ASSFISTGELF

j_call: TRBJ1-2
cdr3_length: 8
v_call: TRBV19
clone_size: few
cdr3_aa: ASMGTGYT

j_call: TRBJ1-2
cdr3_length: 14
v_call: TRBV28
clone_size: -
cdr3_aa: ASSSTGTGGSYGYT

j_call: TRBJ2-5
cdr3_length: 11
v_call: TRBV5-1
clone_size: -
cdr3_aa: ASSSTGTETQY

j_call: TRBJ1-2
cdr3_length: 11
v_call: TRBV5-1
clone_size: -
cdr3_aa: ASSPSDSSGYT

j_call: TRBJ2-7
cdr3_length: 10
v_call: TRBV9
clone_size: -
cdr3_aa: ASSVDYGEQY

j_call: TRBJ2-7
cdr3_length: 12
v_call: TRBV7-2
clone_size: -
cdr3_aa: ASRRTGGPHEQY

j_call: TRBJ2-1
cdr3_length: 12
v_call: TRBV28
clone_size: few
cdr3_aa: ASKEGGSYNEQF

j_call: TRBJ1-2
cdr3_length: 15
v_call: TRBV4-2
clone_size: -
cdr3_aa: ASSQDRDRGWIYGYT

j_call: TRBJ1-2
cdr3_length: 12
v_call: TRBV7-9
clone_size: -
cdr3_aa: ASSYQAGHYGYT

j_call: TRBJ1-1
cdr3_length: 13
v_call: TRBV6-1
clone_size: -
cdr3_aa: ASSDARNLNTEAF

j_call: TRBJ2-3
cdr3_length: 12
v_call: TRBV5-1
clone_size: few
cdr3_aa: ASSRAGPTDTQY

j_call: TRBJ1-5
cdr3_length: 13
v_call: TRBV6-5
clone_size: -
cdr3_aa: ASSSGTGGDQPQH

j_call: TRBJ2-7
cdr3_length: 14
v_call: TRBV6-1
clone_size: -
cdr3_aa: ASSERDRGRTYEQY

j_call: TRBJ2-2
cdr3_length: 13
v_call: TRBV19
clone_size: -
cdr3_aa: ASSIRDRGTGELF

j_call: TRBJ1-5
cdr3_length: 12
v_call: TRBV19
clone_size: few
cdr3_aa: ASWSRGGNQPQH

j_call: TRBJ2-4
cdr3_length: 16
v_call: TRBV7-6
clone_size: -
cdr3_aa: ASSPLTGGGSAKNIQY